These 4 T cell receptor beta chains were sequenced from one sample in a study of identical twins. TCRdb re-called the 5' RACE reads with MiXCR, one entry per CDR3 protein. The sample lists 640,000 or so distinct CDR3 sequences, 5.5% to 7.5% occurring once. What was sequenced was naive T cells sorted from blood. The receptors come from a man in his late teens or twenties in good health.

This clonotype was found many times. The V gene is TRBV9, the J gene TRBJ2-2; TRBD1 matches 7 bases. The CDR3 extends over 16 amino acids. Germline V lookup: CDR1 SGDLS, CDR2 YYNGEE. V lost 1 base and J lost 3; bases outside the gene matches: 6. Written as DNA, the CDR3 is TGTGCCAGCAGCGTACCGAAGGGGGCAGACACCGGGGAGCTGTTTTTT. Translation: CASSVPKGADTGELFF.

The rearrangement joins TRBV5-1 to TRBJ2-3, with TRBD2 matching over 9 bases. This CDR3 contains 19 residues. J gave up 0 bases and V 0 bases, and 11 bases lay outside the gene matches. Germline V gene sequence: CDR1 SGHRS, CDR2 YFSETQ. CDR3 amino acids: CASSLVLAGPAISTDTQYF. CDR3 nucleotides: TGCGCCAGCAGCTTGGTACTAGCGGGCCCAGCCATCAGCACAGATACGCAGTATTTT.

Regarding this clonotype: A read error may explain this, as a much larger clone is one base away. The chain employs TRBV12-3 or TRBV12-4 and TRBJ2-7; D is unclear. The CDR3 has 14 residues. CDR3 sequence: CASSSGSDTYKQYV. DNA for the CDR3: TGTGCCAGCAGTTCAGGAAGCGACACCTACAAGCAGTACGTC.

The chain carries TRBV5-1 and TRBJ1-5, with D unclear. The CDR3 is 14 amino acids. In germline, CDR1 is SGHRS, CDR2 YFSETQ. V was shortened by 0 bases and J by 1 base, with 5 bases between the two germline ends. DNA of the CDR3: TGCGCCAGCAGCTTGGAACCCAGCAATCAGCCCCAGCATTTT. It codes for CASSLEPSNQPQHF.